This T cell receptor beta chain emerged from a study of cytomegalovirus exposure and HLA in healthy donors. Study-wide points: According to the study, some 160 TCR beta chains were cytomegalovirus-associated.

Assay used: immunoSEQ multiplex PCR; TCRdb lists only in-frame clones, some missing. The data contain 100,000 to 150,000 clones, 75% to 90% of them singletons. As concerns this clone: Antigen unknown.

J was trimmed by 1 base and V by 0 bases; bases with no gene match: 4. The CDR3 loop spans 17 amino acids. Germline V CDR1 and CDR2: KGHSY, FQNENV. J is TRBJ2-5 and V is TRBV16; 11 nucleotides align to TRBD2. The material sequenced was PBMCs. The source is a woman younger than 35 in good health and CMV-seronegative. The CDR3 loop is CASSQSGSGRAQETQYF. The CDR3 nucleotides read TGTGCCAGCAGCCAATCCGGTAGCGGGAGGGCCCAAGAGACCCAGTACTTC.